A single sample gave rise to the 29 T cell receptor beta chains below, sequenced in a study of CD8+CD57+ T cells in acquired aplastic anemia. Genomic DNA, serving as template, underwent TCR beta VDJ and CDR3 profiling. TCRdb ran MiXCR on the reads and lists one entry per CDR3 protein. The data contain about 420,000 distinct CDR3 sequences, 65% to 75% of them singletons. The sequenced material came from sorted CD4+, CD8+, or CD8+CD57+ T cells (not recorded which) from PBMCs. These receptors originate from a human donor in good health, serving as a control.

In this sample, this clonotype turned up a few times. The rearrangement links TRBV29-1 to TRBJ2-7; D might be TRBD1 (5 bases). Germline CDR1 and CDR2: SQVTM and ANQGSEA. The CDR3 has 15 residues. The V end lost 2 bases, the J end lost 5 bases, and 19 bases lay between the germline ends. The CDR3 DNA sequence: TGCAGCGTTGAAAGGACGGCAGGGTTCGTCAACGAGCAGTACTTC. Amino acids: CSVERTAGFVNEQYF.

This clonotype was recorded only once. One junction end disagrees with the germline gene, perhaps due to a read error. The chain employs TRBV15 and TRBJ1-2; D ambiguous. The V gene's germline CDR1 is LNHNV and CDR2 YYDKDF (reference sequence). The CDR3 length is 15 residues. The CDR3 region is CATSRGTPGRHEYYF. In nucleotides, the CDR3 is TGTGCCACCAGCAGAGGGACCCCAGGAAGACACGAGTACTACTTC.

The gene calls are TRBV5-6 and TRBJ2-1, with TRBD1 as a possible D gene (5 bases). The V gene's germline CDR1 is SGHDT and CDR2 YYEEEE. CDR3 length: 15 residues. Trimming cost V 7 bases and J 3 bases, with 17 bases left between them. CDR3 nucleotide sequence: TGTGCCAGCTTAAAAAAGACAGAGAACTACAATGAGCAGTTCTTC. Protein product: CASLKKTENYNEQFF.

The rearrangement uses TRBV6-6 and TRBJ1-4; 8 nucleotides match TRBD1. V lost 8 bases and J lost 4; bases outside the gene matches: 6. Per the germline V gene, CDR1 is MNHNY and CDR2 is SVGAGI (reference sequence). This CDR3 has 14 residues. CDR3: CASAGQGLNEKLFF. The DNA for the CDR3 is TGTGCCAGCGCCGGACAGGGCCTTAATGAAAAACTGTTTTTT.

In the case of this clonotype: At one end, the junction sequence differs from germline, possibly due to a read error. The chain uses TRBV2 and TRBJ1-5; D is perhaps TRBD1 (6 bases). The germline V gene encodes CDR1 SNHLY and CDR2 FYNNEI. CDR3 length: 14 amino acids. The CDR3 sequence: CASSQGQAGQPQHF. The CDR3 DNA reads TGTGCCAGCAGCCAGGGGCAGGCGGGGCAGCCGCAGCATTTT.

The V and J genes are TRBV12-5 and TRBJ2-4; 8 bases align to TRBD2. The trim removed 6 bases at V and 8 bases at J, leaving 9 bases unmatched. CDR3 length equals 14 residues. Germline V gene sequence: CDR1 LGHNT, CDR2 FRNRAP. Here the CDR3 reads CASGPGGDFDIQYF. The CDR3, as DNA: TGTGCTAGTGGCCCCGGGGGGGACTTTGACATTCAGTACTTC.

The V and J genes are TRBV15 and TRBJ1-2, with a possible D match to TRBD1 (6 bases). The CDR3 covers 16 residues. Germline CDR1 LNHNV, CDR2 YYDKDF (reference sequence). V was shortened by 4 bases and J by 2 bases, with 17 bases between the two germline ends. CDR3: CATSKGAGDLNYGYTF. CDR3 coding DNA: TGTGCCACCAGCAAAGGAGCAGGGGACCTAAACTATGGCTACACCTTC.

V usage is TRBV20-1 and J usage is TRBJ2-1; tentatively, D is TRBD2 (5 bases). V lost 0 bases, J lost 9 bases, and 15 bases lay in between. Germline V gene sequence: CDR1 DFQATT, CDR2 SNEGSKA (reference sequence). This CDR3 comprises 14 residues. The CDR3 DNA reads TGCAGTGCTAGAGATCGGGGTTGGTCTCTTGAGCAGTTCTTC. Amino acid sequence: CSARDRGWSLEQFF.

V gene TRBV7-6 combines with J gene TRBJ2-7; a possible D gene is TRBD1 (5 bases). V was shortened by 5 bases and J by 13 bases, with 27 bases between the two germline ends. This CDR3 is built from 15 residues. Germline V CDR1 and CDR2: SGHVS, FNYEAQ. CDR3 bases: TGTGCCAGCAGCGCAGGCCAATCAGGGCCGCGCCTACACTACTTC. Amino acids: CASSAGQSGPRLHYF.

V gene TRBV20-1 combines with J gene TRBJ2-5; D might be TRBD1 (6 bases). The CDR3 covers 12 residues. The germline gives CDR1 DFQATT, CDR2 SNEGSKA (reference sequence). Trimming left V 6 bases short and J 3 bases short, with 11 bases between. The CDR3 region is CSATQGEETQYF. In DNA form, the CDR3 reads TGCAGTGCCACACAGGGTGAAGAGACCCAGTACTTC.

This clonotype was seen more than once but under ten times. This chain links TRBV2 with TRBJ2-3; weak D call: TRBD2 (5 bases). The CDR3 contains 14 residues. CDR1 is SNHLY and CDR2 is FYNNEI in the germline V gene. Trimming took off 4 bases at V and 4 bases at J, with 12 bases between the two ends. Here the CDR3 reads CASSAEGHSDTQYF. The CDR3 DNA reads TGTGCCAGCAGTGCCGAGGGCCATTCAGATACGCAGTATTTT. Full variable domain (rest looked up from reference TRBV2 and TRBJ2-3): EPEVTQTPSHQVTQMGQEVILRCVPISNHLYFYWYRQILGQKVEFLVSFYNNEISEKSEIFDDQFSVERPDGSNFTLKIRSTKLEDSAMYFCASSAEGHSDTQYFGPGTRLTVL.

This clonotype was recorded once. The rearrangement uses TRBV5-1 and TRBJ2-7; D gene uncertain. Trimming took off 5 bases at V and 0 bases at J, with 6 bases between the two ends. This CDR3 region has 12 residues. The germline CDR1 and CDR2 sequences are SGHRS and YFSETQ. The CDR3: CASRELSYEQYF. CDR3 nucleotides: TGCGCCAGCAGGGAGCTCTCCTACGAGCAGTACTTC.

The rearrangement uses TRBV10-3 and TRBJ2-3, with 12 bases matching TRBD2. Germline V gene lookup returns CDR1 ENHRY and CDR2 SYGVKD. The CDR3 is made up of 17 amino acids. Trimming at V came to 3 bases and at J to 6 bases, leaving 10 bases not matched to a gene. CDR3 DNA sequence: TGTGCCATCAGTGATCAGTCTAGCGGGGGGGCGGGCGATACGCAGTATTTT. This translates into CAISDQSSGGAGDTQYF.

Remarks on this clonotype: The germline gene is not matched at one end of the junction; a read error may be the cause. V gene TRBV15 combines with J gene TRBJ2-3, with D uncertain. CDR3 size: 13 residues. Per germline, CDR1 LNHNV and CDR2 YYDKDF (reference sequence). The CDR3 region is CASSKNRQDTQYF. The CDR3 DNA sequence: TGTGCCAGCAGCAAGAATAGGCAAGACACGCAGTATTTT.

With respect to this clonotype: One junction end disagrees with the germline gene, perhaps due to a read error. The gene calls are TRBV4-1 and TRBJ2-1; TRBD1 agrees at 7 bases. CDR3 size: 16 residues. The V gene's germline CDR1 is MGHRA and CDR2 YSYEKL. CDR3: CASSRAVGQPYNEQFF. The CDR3 DNA reads as TGTGCCAGCAGCCGAGCTGTGGGACAGCCCTACAATGAGCAGTTCTTC.

As for this clonotype: The junction does not match germline at one end; this may be a read error. This rearrangement joins TRBV7-2 to TRBJ1-1; no reliable D call. This CDR3 region has 13 residues. From germline, CDR1 is SGHTA and CDR2 FQGNSA. The CDR3 here is CASSLALGGEAFF. For the CDR3, the DNA is TGTGCCAGCAGCCTAGCCTTGGGAGGGGAAGCTTTCTTT.

This chain joins TRBV11-3 and TRBJ2-1; 9 nucleotides agree with TRBD2. The CDR3 length is 15 residues. The germline CDR1 and CDR2 sequences are SGHNT and YENEEA. V lost 6 bases to trimming and J lost 6 bases; unmatched junction nucleotides: 9. In DNA form, the CDR3 reads TGTGCCAGCAGTTCCGCCGGGACTAGCTCCAATGAGCAGTTCTTC. Its protein product is CASSSAGTSSNEQFF.

The gene calls are TRBV7-9 and TRBJ1-1, with D unclear. The CDR3 contains 13 residues. CDR1 is SEHNR and CDR2 is FQNEAQ in the germline V gene (reference sequence). V lost 6 bases and J lost 1, with 9 bases in between. CDR3 DNA sequence: TGTGCCAGCAGTTCAAATGGGAACACTGAAGCTTTCTTT. It encodes CASSSNGNTEAFF.

The rearrangement joins TRBV2 to TRBJ2-7; perhaps D is TRBD1 or TRBD2 (5 bases each). The V gene's germline CDR1 is SNHLY and CDR2 FYNNEI. V was cut by 9 bases and J by 4 bases, with 19 bases left in between. The CDR3 spans 14 residues. CDR3 region: CASSSGTADYEQYF. As DNA, the CDR3 is TGTGCCAGTAGCTCCGGGACGGCGGATTACGAGCAGTACTTC.

About this clonotype: In this CDR3 the conserved last residue, phenylalanine or tryptophan, is missing, so a read error is likely. It is unclear where the CDR3 begins or ends on the DNA, so no DNA is shown, and the CDR3 is as TCRdb lists it. The CDR3 reads CASSFNGGPETQY. The chain carries TRBV7-3 and TRBJ1-5; the table's D gene call, TRBD1, was not cross checked with the DNA. The CDR3 extends over 13 residues, inclusive of both ends. Germline V lookup: CDR1 SGHTA, CDR2 FQGTGA.

This clonotype showed up just once. An end of the junction differs from the germline gene, which may be a read error. The genes are TRBV7-8 and TRBJ2-1; D is unclear. This CDR3 has 14 residues. The germline V gene encodes CDR1 SGHVS and CDR2 FQNEAQ. The CDR3 loop reads CASSAAAVNHEQSF. CDR3 bases: TGTGCCAGCAGTGCGGCGGCAGTTAACCATGAGCAGTCCTTC.

This clonotype was detected many times. The gene calls are TRBV24-1 and TRBJ2-3, with TRBD1 matching 10 bases. With V trimmed by 3 bases and J by 5 bases, 4 bases remained unmatched. The CDR3 is made up of 15 amino acids. CDR1 and CDR2 (germline): KGHDR, SFDVKD. CDR3 protein: CATSDTGTGEDTQYF. CDR3 nucleotides: TGTGCCACCAGTGATACCGGGACAGGGGAAGATACGCAGTATTTT.

Ten or more counts support this clonotype. The chain combines TRBV12-3 or TRBV12-4 with TRBJ1-5; 11 bases match TRBD1. The V segment lost 5 bases and the J segment 6 bases; nucleotides outside the gene matches: 6. The CDR3 consists of 15 residues. The CDR3 region has the DNA TGTGCCAGCAGTCACGGACAGGGGGCGCGTCAGCCCCAGCATTTT. Encoded protein: CASSHGQGARQPQHF.

Many counts were recorded for this clonotype. The CDR3 DNA reads TGTGCCACCAGCAGCCAGACAGTGGGCACAGATACGCAGTATTTT. Residues: CATSSQTVGTDTQYF. The rearrangement links TRBV15 to TRBJ2-3; tentative D call: TRBD1 (5 bases). The CDR3 sequence is 15 residues long. V lost 3 bases and J lost 1, with 11 bases in between. Germline V gives CDR1 LNHNV, CDR2 YYDKDF (reference sequence). The full variable domain, completed using reference TRBV15 and TRBJ2-3, is DAMVIQNPRYQVTQFGKPVTLSCSQTLNHNVMYWYQQKSSQAPKLLFHYYDKDFNNEADTPDNFQSRRPNTSFCFLDIRSPGLGDTAMYLCATSSQTVGTDTQYFGPGTRLTVL.

Turning to this clonotype: The conserved closing phenylalanine or tryptophan is absent in this CDR3, likely reflecting a read error. It is unclear where the CDR3 begins or ends on the DNA, so no DNA is shown, and the CDR3 is as TCRdb lists it. The CDR3 is CASGDGGTDTQYFVP. V usage is TRBV2 and J usage is TRBJ2-2; the table calls TRBD1, which could not be checked here. The CDR3 adds up to 15 amino acids, both ends counted. Germline V gene lookup returns CDR1 SNHLY and CDR2 FYNNEI.

This clonotype was found many times. V is TRBV10-3 and J is TRBJ1-1; a possible D gene is TRBD1 (6 bases). The CDR3 covers 13 residues. Per the germline V gene, CDR1 is ENHRY and CDR2 is SYGVKD. The ends were cut back, 8 bases at V and 4 bases at J, with 14 bases in the middle. The CDR3 DNA is TGTGCCATCGCTTTAACAGGGAGCACTGAAGCTTTCTTT. Translation: CAIALTGSTEAFF.

J is TRBJ1-5 and V is TRBV29-1, with 7 bases aligning to TRBD1. The CDR3 spans 15 residues. Germline V gene sequence: CDR1 SQVTM, CDR2 ANQGSEA. CDR3 loop: CSPLAPTGNPRTQHF. CDR3 nucleotides: TGCAGTCCCCTAGCCCCGACAGGGAACCCGAGGACCCAGCATTTT.

CDR3 protein: CASSFAQGPYEQYF. The CDR3 region has the DNA TGCGCCAGCAGCTTCGCGCAGGGGCCCTACGAGCAGTACTTC. J is TRBJ2-7 and V is TRBV5-1; a weak D match, TRBD1 (6 bases). V lost 2 bases and J 2 bases, leaving 11 bases between the germline ends. The CDR3 consists of 14 residues. Germline V CDR1 and CDR2: SGHRS, YFSETQ.

This clonotype was seen just once. CDR3 bases: TGTGCCAGCAGCGAAACAGGGGCCGGGAGCGAGCAGCACCATTTT. Amino acid sequence: CASSETGAGSEQHHF. This sequence joins TRBV7-2 and TRBJ1-5; TRBD1 agrees at 7 bases. The germline CDR1 and CDR2 sequences are SGHTA and FQGNSA. The CDR3 covers 15 residues. Trimming took 5 bases from V and 16 from J; bases not matched to a gene: 20.